One and the same sample provided the 15 T cell receptor beta chains below, sequenced in a study of neurological immune-mediated disorders. TCRdb ran MiXCR on the 5' RACE reads and lists one entry per CDR3 protein. The sample consists of roughly 80,000 distinct CDR3 sequences, more than 5% of them appearing once. Time point in this sample: longitudinal time-point 2. The source material was PBMCs. All receptors come from an older woman with multiple sclerosis.

This clonotype was found many times. The CDR3 sequence: CASSLQGVGEKLFF. The CDR3 DNA reads as TGTGCCAGCAGTTTACAGGGGGTGGGTGAAAAACTGTTTTTT. The chain employs TRBV12-3 or TRBV12-4 and TRBJ1-4, with 7 nucleotides matching TRBD1. J lost 7 bases, V lost 2 bases, and 4 bases had no gene match. The CDR3 extends over 14 amino acids.

This clonotype was seen many times. The genes are TRBV3-1 and TRBJ2-7, with D tentatively TRBD1 (6 bases). The CDR3 totals 12 residues. Germline loops: CDR1 LGHDT, CDR2 YNNKEL (reference sequence). Trimming left V 3 bases short and J 4 bases short, with 7 bases between. The CDR3 spells CASSQGAYEQYF. In nucleotides, the CDR3 is TGTGCCAGCAGCCAGGGGGCTTACGAGCAGTACTTC.

This clonotype was recorded at least ten times. The rearrangement links TRBV5-1 to TRBJ1-6; no reliable D call. In germline, CDR1 is SGHRS, CDR2 YFSETQ. CDR3 length equals 13 residues. V was pared by 0 bases and J by 9 bases, with 7 bases between. The CDR3 DNA reads as TGCGCCAGCAGCTTGGGGGAGGGTTCACCCCTCCACTTT. This translates into CASSLGEGSPLHF.

As regards this clonotype: Possible read error: a much larger clone is one base away. The chain couples TRBV7-6 to TRBJ2-1; D may be TRBD2 (5 bases). This CDR3 comprises 17 residues. V lost 0 bases and J 8 bases, leaving 20 bases between the germline ends. The V gene's germline CDR1 is SGHVS and CDR2 FNYEAQ. CDR3 nucleotide sequence: TGTGCCAGCAGCTTAGCAATTACGGGGTTCCCTGGTCATGAGCAGTTCTTC. This encodes CASSLAITGFPGHEQFF.

This clonotype came up a few times. This chain uses TRBV5-1 with TRBJ2-7; D may be TRBD1 (6 bases). The CDR3 length is 14 residues. Germline V CDR1 and CDR2: SGHRS, YFSETQ. V was cut by 1 base and J by 7 bases, with 15 bases left in between. The CDR3 region has the DNA TGCGCCAGCAGCTTGACAGGGAGCGTGAGGGAGCAGTACTTC. Translation: CASSLTGSVREQYF.

This clonotype has at least ten counts. The CDR3 DNA is TGTGCCAGCAGCTTGGTAGTTAGCACCGGGGAGCTGTTTTTT. This sequence encodes CASSLVVSTGELFF. This chain uses TRBV5-6 with TRBJ2-2, with D hard to call. Germline V lookup: CDR1 SGHDT, CDR2 YYEEEE. The CDR3 spans 14 residues. Trimming pared 0 bases from V and 4 bases from J, leaving 7 bases between.

At least ten counts were recorded for this clonotype. The V gene is TRBV9, the J gene TRBJ1-5, with D perhaps TRBD1 (5 bases). Trimming stripped 2 bases from V and 7 bases from J, with 10 bases between. Germline CDR1 reads SGDLS; CDR2 reads YYNGEE. The CDR3 is made up of 13 amino acids. CDR3: CASSVEGFQPQHF. The CDR3 coding sequence is TGTGCCAGCAGCGTCGAGGGGTTCCAGCCCCAGCATTTT.

This chain joins TRBV20-1 and TRBJ2-2; D is ambiguous. CDR1 is DFQATT, CDR2 SNEGSKA, per germline (reference sequence). This CDR3 comprises 16 residues. V lost 0 bases to trimming and J lost 1 base, with 12 bases between them. CDR3 nucleotides: TGCAGTGCTAGAGACCAAGCAGTTAAGAACACCGGGGAGCTGTTTTTT. Encoded protein: CSARDQAVKNTGELFF.

This clonotype was observed at least ten times. The V call is TRBV7-2, the J call TRBJ2-5; the D is unclear. The V end was cut by 2 bases, the J end by 1 base, with 5 bases between. There are 13 residues in the CDR3. Germline V CDR1 and CDR2: SGHTA, FQGNSA. The CDR3 DNA sequence: TGTGCCAGCAGCTTATTAAGCCAAGAGACCCAGTACTTC. Translation gives CASSLLSQETQYF.

This clonotype was picked up many times. The V and J genes are TRBV5-1 and TRBJ2-7, with 7 bases lining up with TRBD2. This CDR3 has 15 residues. In germline, CDR1 is SGHRS, CDR2 YFSETQ. V shed 4 bases, J shed 3 bases, and the junction held 10 bases outside the gene matches. This CDR3 is CASSPGGEGFYEQYF. The CDR3 bases are TGCGCCAGCAGCCCTGGCGGGGAGGGGTTCTACGAGCAGTACTTC.

This clonotype came up many times. V gene TRBV5-5 combines with J gene TRBJ2-5; the match to TRBD2 covers 9 bases. The CDR3 is 17 amino acids. The J segment lost 3 bases and the V segment lost 7 bases, leaving 16 bases of the junction unmatched. Germline-derived CDR1 and CDR2 are SGHKS and YYEKEE (reference sequence). CDR3 in DNA: TGTGCCAGCGGACCCCGCCCCCAGCGGGGGGCAGAAGAGACCCAGTACTTC. It is translated as CASGPRPQRGAEETQYF.

This clonotype came up many times. V and J are TRBV12-3 or TRBV12-4 and TRBJ2-6, with D uncertain. The CDR3 has 18 residues. V lost 2 bases to trimming and J lost 1 base, with 15 bases between them. CDR3 sequence: CASSLRDRSSSGANVLTF. In nucleotides, the CDR3 is TGTGCCAGCAGTTTAAGGGATCGATCGTCTTCTGGGGCCAACGTCCTGACTTTC.

V usage is TRBV3-2 and J usage is TRBJ2-7. TRBV3-2 counts as a pseudogene. There are 11 residues in the CDR3. The chain's CDR3 is CVGSQEGQLYF. The CDR3 DNA sequence: TGTGTCGGCAGCCAAGAAGGACAGCTGTACTTC.

This clonotype showed up many times. The chain couples TRBV12-3 or TRBV12-4 to TRBJ1-2; no clear D. The CDR3 covers 10 residues. With 7 bases removed from V and 4 bases from J, the gap between germline ends came to 4 bases. CDR3 region: CASTLYGYTF. CDR3 DNA sequence: TGTGCCAGCACTCTCTATGGCTACACCTTC.

This clonotype was seen repeatedly, ten times or more. This chain joins TRBV7-6 and TRBJ1-6; D is unclear. The CDR3 runs to 15 residues. Germline assignment: CDR1 SGHVS and CDR2 FNYEAQ. V was pared by 1 base and J by 6 bases, with 10 bases between. The DNA of the CDR3 is TGTGCCAGCAGCTTAGTGATAGAGCGTAATTCACCCCTCCACTTT. Translated, it gives CASSLVIERNSPLHF.